This passage covers 9 T cell receptor beta chains from one sample sequenced in a study of CD8+ T cells in alopecia areata. Extracted RNA was reverse transcribed into cDNA, the sequencing template. Data came from immunoSEQ multiplex PCR; TCRdb stores just in-frame clones and leaves some out. The sample lists about 140,000 clones; 45% to 60% were seen once. Material: CD4+ T cells sorted from blood. The receptors were gathered from a human donor in good health.

This clone has a handful of counts. The gene calls are TRBV15 and TRBJ2-1; tentatively, D is TRBD1 (5 bases). Germline CDR1 is LNHNV and CDR2 is YYDKDF (reference sequence). The V and J ends lost 3 bases and 4 bases respectively, with 7 bases between them. This CDR3 is built from 13 residues. The CDR3 sequence: CATSRDTYNEQFF. CDR3 bases: TGTGCCACCAGCAGGGACACTTACAATGAGCAGTTCTTC.

The chain recombines TRBV5-6 with TRBJ1-2; no clear D. This CDR3 contains 14 residues. The V and J ends lost 0 bases and 6 bases respectively, with 12 bases between them. Per germline, CDR1 SGHDT and CDR2 YYEEEE. CDR3 residues: CASSLDRPSHGYTF. The CDR3 nucleotides are TGTGCCAGCAGCTTGGACAGACCCTCTCATGGCTACACCTTC.

With regard to this clone: Other nucleotide sequences from this sample produce the same CDR3. The rearrangement uses TRBV30 and TRBJ2-1, with TRBD2 matching 8 bases. V trimming: 3 bases; J trimming: 3 bases; junction bases outside the gene matches: 4. The CDR3 sequence is 14 residues long. CDR1 and CDR2 (germline): GTSNPN, SVGIG (reference sequence). The CDR3 sequence is CAWSRTSGYNEQFF. For the CDR3, the DNA is TGTGCCTGGAGCCGAACTAGCGGCTACAATGAGCAGTTCTTC.

A few counts support this clone. This chain uses TRBV7-8 with TRBJ2-5; D may correspond to TRBD1 or TRBD2 (5 bases each). The length of the CDR3 is 12 residues. Germline V lookup: CDR1 SGHVS, CDR2 FQNEAQ. Between the trimmed V and J ends, which lost 0 bases and 13 bases, there was a span of 12 bases. The CDR3 coding sequence is TGTGCCAGCAGCTTAGCGGGTGGGGGTGTGTACTTC. Residues: CASSLAGGGVYF.

The table lists this clone with a count of one. The chain couples TRBV18 to TRBJ2-6; D is unresolved. Germline V gives CDR1 KGHSH, CDR2 LQKENI. This CDR3 is built from 13 residues. Deletions cut 6 bases from V and 2 bases from J, with 5 bases between. CDR3: CASSTTGANVLTF. For the CDR3, the DNA is TGTGCCAGCTCTACTACTGGGGCCAACGTCCTGACTTTC. Full variable domain (missing parts from reference TRBV18 and TRBJ2-6): NAGVMQNPRHLVRRRGQEARLRCSPMKGHSHVYWYRQLPEEGLKFMVYLQKENIIDESGMPKERFSAEFPKEGPSILRIQQVVRGDSAAYFCASSTTGANVLTFGAGSRLTVL.

The chain uses TRBV25-1 and TRBJ2-7, with D possibly TRBD2 on 6 matching bases. V lost 8 bases and J lost 7, with 21 bases in between. CDR3 size: 14 residues. Germline CDR1 reads MGHDK; CDR2 reads SYGVNS. The CDR3 DNA follows: TGTGCCAGCGCCGCGGGACTCCCGAGCGGAGAGCAGTACTTC. This translates into CASAAGLPSGEQYF.

The table lists this clone with a few counts. The chain joins TRBV5-1 to TRBJ2-7, with a possible D match to TRBD2 (5 bases). V shed 4 bases and J shed 9 bases, with 20 bases lying between them. CDR1 SGHRS and CDR2 YFSETQ come from the germline V gene. The CDR3 covers 14 residues. CDR3 bases: TGCGCCAGCAGCCCAATCTCGGGATTCGAAGGGCAGTACTTC. Its protein product is CASSPISGFEGQYF. Full variable domain (rest looked up from reference TRBV5-1 and TRBJ2-7): KAGVTQTPRYLIKTRGQQVTLSCSPISGHRSVSWYQQTPGQGLQFLFEYFSETQRNKGNFPGRFSGRQFSNSRSEMNVSTLELGDSALYLCASSPISGFEGQYFGPGTRLTVT.

The CDR3 DNA sequence: TGCAGCGTTGGGGCAAGCGGTGGGCAGCCAGGGGATACGCAGTATTTT. This gives the protein CSVGASGGQPGDTQYF. The chain joins TRBV29-1 to TRBJ2-3; TRBD1 or TRBD2 may be the D gene (5 bases each). The V and J ends lost 4 bases and 6 bases respectively, with 23 bases between them. In germline, CDR1 is SQVTM, CDR2 ANQGSEA. The CDR3 is 16 residues long.

V usage is TRBV5-1 and J usage is TRBJ2-3, with D perhaps TRBD2 (6 bases). V gave up 4 bases and J gave up 2 bases, with 11 bases separating them. CDR1 is SGHRS and CDR2 is YFSETQ in the germline V gene. The length of the CDR3 is 14 residues. CDR3 in amino acids: CASSPGLLTDTQYF. The DNA of the CDR3 is TGCGCCAGCAGCCCGGGACTTCTCACAGATACGCAGTATTTT.